These 16 T cell receptor beta chains were all obtained from the same sample, sequenced in a study of Ad26.COV2.S vaccination and SARS-CoV-2 variants. Some clones are missing from TCRdb's copy, which holds only in-frame ones; the method was immunoSEQ multiplex PCR. The table includes roughly 180,000 clones, around 88% detected once. The sequences come from peripheral blood, collected after recovery from COVID-19. All receptors come from a human donor who had recovered from COVID-19.

This chain uses TRBV30 with TRBJ2-1; 7 bases align to TRBD1. Per germline, CDR1 GTSNPN and CDR2 SVGIG (reference sequence). The trim removed 2 bases at V and 9 bases at J, leaving 10 bases unmatched. The CDR3 covers 14 residues. CDR3 coding DNA: TGTGCCTGGAGTCTCCCAGGGGGTTGGAGTGAGCAGTTCTTC. This gives the protein CAWSLPGGWSEQFF.

The rearrangement joins TRBV12-1 to TRBJ2-2. TRBV12-1 is a pseudogene segment. CDR3 length: 16 residues. DNA for the CDR3: TGTGCCAGCAGCTTTGGGGGGGACAAGAACACCGGGGAGCTGTTTTTT. Encoded protein: CASSFGGDKNTGELFF.

The rearrangement joins TRBV7-2 to TRBJ2-3, with 9 positions matching TRBD2. Germline V gene lookup returns CDR1 SGHTA and CDR2 FQGNSA. V dropped 0 bases and J dropped 5; count of bases not matched to a gene: 3. The CDR3 loop spans 15 amino acids. CDR3 region: CASSLALTSGDTQYF. Written as DNA, the CDR3 is TGTGCCAGCAGCTTAGCGCTGACTAGCGGAGATACGCAGTATTTT.

This clone was seen more than once but under ten times. The chain joins TRBV18 to TRBJ1-5, with TRBD1 matching over 9 bases. The trim removed 6 bases at V and 0 bases at J, leaving 3 bases unmatched. Germline V gene sequence: CDR1 KGHSH, CDR2 LQKENI. This CDR3 contains 15 residues. CDR3 protein: CASSRDRDSNQPQHF. The CDR3 nucleotides are TGTGCCAGCTCCCGGGACAGGGATAGCAATCAGCCCCAGCATTTT.

CDR3 residues: CASSLDHGLAGGEQFF. CDR3 in DNA: TGTGCCAGCAGCTTAGACCATGGGCTAGCGGGGGGCGAGCAGTTCTTC. This chain links TRBV11-2 with TRBJ2-1, with 11 bases that match TRBD2. V was pared by 0 bases and J by 10 bases, with 8 bases of the junction left unmatched. Germline loops: CDR1 SGHAT, CDR2 FQNNGV. The CDR3 is made up of 16 amino acids.

This clone was observed a handful of times. The CDR3 nucleotides are TGCGCCAGCAGCCAAGAATTTAGCGGAGGAACCGGTGGCTACACCTTC. Residues: CASSQEFSGGTGGYTF. The V call is TRBV4-1, the J call TRBJ1-2; D gene uncertain. CDR1 and CDR2 from the germline V gene are MGHRA and YSYEKL. The V end was cut by 0 bases, the J end by 7 bases, with 18 bases between. The CDR3 covers 16 residues.

This clone was picked up a small number of times. J is TRBJ1-1 and V is TRBV19, with a tentative D call TRBD1 (5 bases). The V and J ends lost 5 bases and 6 bases respectively, with 13 bases between them. Germline CDR1 reads LNHDA; CDR2 reads SQIVND (reference sequence). The CDR3 runs to 13 residues. For the CDR3, the DNA is TGTGCCAGTAGTCCCCTGTGGGGGGCTGAAGCTTTCTTT. Its protein is CASSPLWGAEAFF.

This sequence joins TRBV7-9 and TRBJ2-3; D unclear. V was cut by 5 bases and J by 5 bases, with 14 bases left in between. Germline V CDR1 and CDR2: SEHNR, FQNEAQ (reference sequence). CDR3 length: 14 residues. In nucleotides, the CDR3 is TGTGCCAGCAGCCCCGGACCCGGGCAAGATACGCAGTATTTT. Translated: CASSPGPGQDTQYF.

The chain joins TRBV5-1 to TRBJ2-2; a weak D match, TRBD2 (6 bases). Germline CDR1 is SGHRS and CDR2 is YFSETQ. The V gene lost 4 bases and the J gene lost 9 bases, with 19 bases spanning the gap. The CDR3 totals 15 residues. CDR3 sequence: CASSIATLAPRELFF. The CDR3 coding sequence is TGCGCCAGCAGCATTGCAACTCTAGCGCCCCGGGAGCTGTTTTTT.

The sample holds one count of this clone. V is TRBV7-9 and J is TRBJ2-3; tentative D call: TRBD2 (6 bases). Germline CDR1 is SEHNR and CDR2 is FQNEAQ (reference sequence). The CDR3 is 14 amino acids. Between the trimmed V and J ends, which lost 1 base and 6 bases, there was a span of 11 bases. The CDR3 sequence: CASSLEGGGDTQYF. CDR3 DNA sequence: TGTGCCAGCAGCTTAGAAGGCGGAGGGGATACGCAGTATTTT.

This chain connects TRBV6-5 to TRBJ2-3; a weak D match, TRBD2 (6 bases). The length of the CDR3 is 14 residues. CDR1 is MNHEY, CDR2 SVGAGI, per germline. V was pared by 7 bases and J by 3 bases, with 14 bases between. CDR3 amino acids: CASIVGSSTDTQYF. DNA for the CDR3: TGTGCCAGCATTGTCGGGAGCTCGACAGATACGCAGTATTTT.

About this clone: The junction departs from the called germline gene at one end, perhaps through a read error. This same CDR3 is encoded by further DNA sequences in the sample. V usage is TRBV4-2 and J usage is TRBJ2-5, with D perhaps matching TRBD1 or TRBD2 (5 bases each). CDR1 and CDR2 from the germline V gene are LGHNA and YNFKEQ. This CDR3 is 15 amino acids long. CDR3 region: CASSQEDRGEETQYF. The CDR3 DNA reads TGTGCCAGCAGCCAAGAGGATAGAGGGGAAGAGACTCAGTACTTC.

This sequence joins TRBV5-1 and TRBJ2-5; D uncertain. The V end was cut by 0 bases, the J end by 4 bases, with 13 bases between. The CDR3 is 15 residues long. Germline V CDR1 and CDR2: SGHRS, YFSETQ. CDR3 residues: CASSLGPMAGETQYF. In DNA, the CDR3 is TGCGCCAGCAGCTTGGGGCCCATGGCTGGAGAGACCCAGTACTTC.

The chain joins TRBV2 to TRBJ1-5, with TRBD1 identical over 9 bases. Trimming at V came to 6 bases and at J to 2 bases, leaving 2 bases not matched to a gene. This CDR3 region has 14 residues. Germline V gene lookup returns CDR1 SNHLY and CDR2 FYNNEI. CDR3 bases: TGTGCCAGCAGCTGGACAGGGGGCAATCAGCCCCAGCATTTT. The encoded protein is CASSWTGGNQPQHF. The full variable domain, in which reference TRBV2 and TRBJ1-5 provide the parts outside the CDR3, is EPEVTQTPSHQVTQMGQEVILRCVPISNHLYFYWYRQILGQKVEFLVSFYNNEISEKSEIFDDQFSVERPDGSNFTLKIRSTKLEDSAMYFCASSWTGGNQPQHFGDGTRLSIL.

The rearrangement uses TRBV10-1 and TRBJ2-1; D not certain. V lost 1 base and J 9 bases, leaving 10 bases between the germline ends. CDR3 length: 13 residues. Germline V gene sequence: CDR1 WNHNN, CDR2 SYGVQD (reference sequence). CDR3 bases: TGCGCCAGCAGTGAGTATGAAGTTGGTGAGCAGTTCTTC. Protein sequence: CASSEYEVGEQFF.

The V call is TRBV27, the J call TRBJ1-6, with D possibly TRBD1 on 6 matching bases. In germline, CDR1 is MNHEY, CDR2 SMNVEV (reference sequence). This CDR3 has 15 amino acids. Trimming removed 4 bases from V and 9 bases from J, with 16 bases in between. The CDR3 DNA sequence: TGTGCCAGCAGTTCCATCACAGGGTCTACTTCACCCCTCCACTTT. It encodes CASSSITGSTSPLHF.